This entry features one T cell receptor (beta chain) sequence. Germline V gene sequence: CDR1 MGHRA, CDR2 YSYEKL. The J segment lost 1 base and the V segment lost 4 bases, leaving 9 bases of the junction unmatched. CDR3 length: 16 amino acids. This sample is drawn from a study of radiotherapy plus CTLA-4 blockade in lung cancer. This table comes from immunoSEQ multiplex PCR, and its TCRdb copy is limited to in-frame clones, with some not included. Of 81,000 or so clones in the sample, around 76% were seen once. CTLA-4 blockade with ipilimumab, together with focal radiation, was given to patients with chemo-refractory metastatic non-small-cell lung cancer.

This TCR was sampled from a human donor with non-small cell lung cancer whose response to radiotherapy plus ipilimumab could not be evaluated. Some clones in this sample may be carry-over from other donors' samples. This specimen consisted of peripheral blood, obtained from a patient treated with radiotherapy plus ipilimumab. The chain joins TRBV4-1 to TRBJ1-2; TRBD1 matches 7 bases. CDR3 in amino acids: CASSRFGTANNYGYTF. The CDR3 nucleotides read TGCGCCAGCAGCCGATTCGGGACAGCAAATAACTATGGCTACACCTTC.